The sample holds many counts of the clone carrying this T cell receptor (beta chain). One entry per CDR3 protein results from TCRdb running MiXCR on the 5' RACE reads. The sample yields roughly 64,000 distinct CDR3 sequences, 8.8% seen once. This entry comes from a study of early T cells in non-severe SARS-CoV-2 infection. The sequence derives from an adult who was a healthcare worker with PCR-confirmed SARS-CoV-2 infection or an uninfected control (not recorded which). The sequencing here drew on whole blood, taken at baseline.

For the CDR3, the DNA is TGCAGTGCTGAGAGAGGGGGATCGTTCGAGCAGTACTTC. Its translation is CSAERGGSFEQYF. The chain links TRBV20-1 to TRBJ2-7, with TRBD1 as a possible D gene (6 bases). Trimming removed 5 bases from V and 6 bases from J, with 17 bases in between. The CDR3 has 13 residues. Per the germline V gene, CDR1 is DFQATT and CDR2 is SNEGSKA (reference sequence).